The source of this TCR beta chain is a study of blood T cell repertoires in COVID-19. Across the study: From the United States, Italy and Spain came samples of acute and convalescent COVID-19. T cells, B-cell-depleted T cells, or PBMCs provided the cDNA or gDNA that served as material.

How the authors handled the data: From reference gene primer amplification, estimates of nucleated cell counts were derived. The assay was immunoSEQ multiplex PCR, and TCRdb's table has in-frame clones only and misses some. D and trimming were read from the DNA, whereas the V and J calls and clone size are those reported in that table. The sample yields about 350,000 clones, approximately 90% seen once. Seattle's enrolled individuals joined amid active infection and were then monitored longitudinally. The CDR3 consists of 14 residues. Between the trimmed V and J ends, which lost 4 bases and 7 bases, there was a span of 13 bases. CDR1 LGHDT and CDR2 YNNKEL come from the germline V gene (reference sequence).

The sequencing sample was made of peripheral blood. The gene calls are TRBV3-1 (or the pseudogene TRBV3-2) and TRBJ1-4, with a tentative D call TRBD1 (5 bases). The TCR originated in a woman in her sixties with COVID-19, enrolled during active disease. DNA of the CDR3: TGTGCCAGCAGCCCGCTCAGGGTGGGTGAAAAACTGTTTTTT. Its protein product is CASSPLRVGEKLFF.